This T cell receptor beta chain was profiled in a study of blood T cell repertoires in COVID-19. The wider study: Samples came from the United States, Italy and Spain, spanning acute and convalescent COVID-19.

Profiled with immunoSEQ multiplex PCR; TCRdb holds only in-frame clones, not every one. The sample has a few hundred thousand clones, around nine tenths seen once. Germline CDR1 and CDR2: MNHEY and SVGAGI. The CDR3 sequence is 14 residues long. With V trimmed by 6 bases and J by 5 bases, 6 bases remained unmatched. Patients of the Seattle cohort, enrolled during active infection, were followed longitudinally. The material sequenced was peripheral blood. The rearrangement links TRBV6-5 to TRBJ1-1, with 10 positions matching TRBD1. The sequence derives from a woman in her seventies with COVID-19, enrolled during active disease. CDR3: CASRNGQGGTEAFF. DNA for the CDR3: TGTGCCAGCAGAAATGGACAGGGGGGGACTGAAGCTTTCTTT.